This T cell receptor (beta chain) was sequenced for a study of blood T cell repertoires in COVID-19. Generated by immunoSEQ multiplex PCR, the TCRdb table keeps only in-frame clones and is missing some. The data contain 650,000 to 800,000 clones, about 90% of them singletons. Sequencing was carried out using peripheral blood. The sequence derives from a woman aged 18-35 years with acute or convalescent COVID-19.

The chain's CDR3 is CASSSGTGTEAFF. The CDR3 DNA follows: TGTGCCAGCAGCTCTGGGACAGGCACAGAAGCTTTCTTT. V is TRBV7-9 and J is TRBJ1-1; 8 positions agree with TRBD1. The CDR3 length is 13 residues. J was trimmed by 8 bases and V by 4 bases; bases with no gene match: 6. CDR1 is SEHNR, CDR2 FQNEAQ, per germline (reference sequence).